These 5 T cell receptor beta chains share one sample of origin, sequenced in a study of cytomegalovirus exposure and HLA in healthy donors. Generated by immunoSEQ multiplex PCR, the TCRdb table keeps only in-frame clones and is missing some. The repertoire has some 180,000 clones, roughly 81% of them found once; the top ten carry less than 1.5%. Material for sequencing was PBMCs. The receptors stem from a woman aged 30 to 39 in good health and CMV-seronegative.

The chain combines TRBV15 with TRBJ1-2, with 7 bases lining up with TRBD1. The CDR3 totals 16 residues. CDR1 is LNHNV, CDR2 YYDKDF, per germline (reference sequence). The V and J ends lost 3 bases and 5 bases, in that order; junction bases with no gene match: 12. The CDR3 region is CATSSAWGQPEYGYTF. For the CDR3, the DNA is TGTGCCACCAGCAGCGCGTGGGGACAGCCCGAGTATGGCTACACCTTC.

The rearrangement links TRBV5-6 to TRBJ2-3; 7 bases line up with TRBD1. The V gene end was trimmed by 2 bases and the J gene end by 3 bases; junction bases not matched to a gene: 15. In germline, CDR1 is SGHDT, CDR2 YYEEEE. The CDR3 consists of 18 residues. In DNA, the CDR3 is TGTGCCAGCAGCTTTGGACTGCTACAGGGGTGGGCGACAGATACGCAGTATTTT. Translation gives CASSFGLLQGWATDTQYF.

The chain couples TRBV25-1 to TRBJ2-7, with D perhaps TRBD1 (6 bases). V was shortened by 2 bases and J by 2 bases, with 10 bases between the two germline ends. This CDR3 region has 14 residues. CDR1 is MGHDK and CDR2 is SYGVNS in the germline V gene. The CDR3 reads CASSEVDRAYEQYF. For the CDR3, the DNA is TGTGCCAGCAGTGAAGTGGACAGAGCCTACGAGCAGTACTTC.

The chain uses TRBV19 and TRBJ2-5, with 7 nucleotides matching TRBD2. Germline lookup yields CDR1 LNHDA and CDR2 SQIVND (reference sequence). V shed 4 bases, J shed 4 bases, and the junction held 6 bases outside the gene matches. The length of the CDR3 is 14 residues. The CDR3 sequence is CASSTHLAVETQYF. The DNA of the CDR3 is TGTGCCAGTAGTACCCACCTAGCGGTAGAGACCCAGTACTTC.

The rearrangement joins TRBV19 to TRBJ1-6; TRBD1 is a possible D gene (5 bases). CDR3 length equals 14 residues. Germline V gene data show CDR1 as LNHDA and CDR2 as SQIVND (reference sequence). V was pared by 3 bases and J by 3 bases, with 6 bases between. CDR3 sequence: CASSIDSYNSPLHF. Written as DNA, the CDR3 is TGTGCCAGTAGTATTGACAGCTATAATTCACCCCTCCACTTT. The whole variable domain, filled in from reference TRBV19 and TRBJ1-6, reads DGGITQSPKYLFRKEGQNVTLSCEQNLNHDAMYWYRQDPGQGLRLIYYSQIVNDFQKGDIAEGYSVSREKKESFPLTVTSAQKNPTAFYLCASSIDSYNSPLHFGNGTRLTVT.